One and the same sample provided the 12 T cell receptor beta chains below, sequenced in a study of T cells in lung cancer brain metastases. TCRdb's table, derived via immunoSEQ multiplex PCR, lists solely in-frame clones and lacks some. Here the sample spans a few thousand clones, more than 75% being singletons. The sequencing sample was made of tumor tissue from a brain metastasis. The receptors derive from a woman aged 45-60 years with non-small cell lung cancer that had spread to the brain.

Turning to this clone: A read error may explain this, as a much larger clone is one base away. The same CDR3 is also encoded by other DNA sequences in this sample. The gene calls are TRBV5-8 and TRBJ2-7; 7 bases align to TRBD1. Per the germline V gene, CDR1 is SGHTS and CDR2 is YDEGEE. The CDR3 is 14 residues long. J was trimmed by 7 bases and V by 5 bases; bases with no gene match: 12. DNA for the CDR3: TGTGCCAGCAGTCGAGGGGACAGAGATTTGGAGCAGTACTTC. Protein product: CASSRGDRDLEQYF. Drawing the rest from reference TRBV5-8 and TRBJ2-7, the complete variable domain is EAGVTQSPTHLIKTRGQQATLRCSPISGHTSVYWYQQALGLGLQFLLWYDEGEERNRGNFPPRFSGRQFPNYSSELNVNALELEDSALYLCASSRGDRDLEQYFGPGTRLTVT.

This chain joins TRBV6-5 and TRBJ1-1, with D uncertain. The germline V gene has CDR1 MNHEY and CDR2 SVGAGI. The CDR3 is 14 residues long. V gave up 6 bases and J gave up 4 bases, with 15 bases separating them. The CDR3 reads CASRQQFWSTEAFF. In DNA form, the CDR3 reads TGTGCCAGCAGGCAACAGTTTTGGAGCACTGAAGCTTTCTTT.

This clone showed up just once. Relative to the germline gene, one junction end is altered; a read error may explain this. The J gene is TRBJ2-1, the V gene TRBV7-2; 8 bases are a match to TRBD2. The germline V gene has CDR1 SGHTA and CDR2 FQGNSA. The CDR3 contains 15 residues. CDR3 region: CANSMGLVVGDEQFF. The CDR3 DNA sequence: TGTGCCAACAGCATGGGACTAGTGGTAGGCGATGAGCAGTTCTTC. The full variable domain, completed using reference TRBV7-2 and TRBJ2-1, is GAGVSQSPSNKVTEKGKDVELRCDPISGHTALYWYRQSLGQGLEFLIYFQGNSAPDKSGLPSDRFSAERTGGSVSTLTIQRTQQEDSAVYLCANSMGLVVGDEQFFGPGTRLTVL.

This sequence joins TRBV9 and TRBJ2-6; possible D gene TRBD2, 6 bases. CDR1 is SGDLS and CDR2 is YYNGEE in the germline V gene. The CDR3 loop spans 17 amino acids. The V end lost 0 bases, the J end lost 0 bases, and 10 bases lay between the germline ends. The CDR3 nucleotides are TGTGCCAGCAGCGTAGGAGGCGGGGCCTCTGGGGCCAACGTCCTGACTTTC. The encoded protein is CASSVGGGASGANVLTF. Looking up the rest from reference TRBV9 and TRBJ2-6 gives the full variable domain: DSGVTQTPKHLITATGQRVTLRCSPRSGDLSVYWYQQSLDQGLQFLIQYYNGEERAKGNILERFSAQQFPDLHSELNLSSLELGDSALYFCASSVGGGASGANVLTFGAGSRLTVL.

V is TRBV5-1 and J is TRBJ2-7, with D perhaps being TRBD1 or TRBD2 (6 bases each). Germline CDR1 SGHRS, CDR2 YFSETQ. V lost 1 base, J lost 4 bases, and 15 bases lay in between. The CDR3 has 15 amino acids. CDR3 loop: CASSLKDGGGYEQYF. The CDR3 nucleotides read TGCGCCAGCAGCTTGAAGGATGGAGGGGGTTACGAGCAGTACTTC. Full variable domain (rest looked up from reference TRBV5-1 and TRBJ2-7): KAGVTQTPRYLIKTRGQQVTLSCSPISGHRSVSWYQQTPGQGLQFLFEYFSETQRNKGNFPGRFSGRQFSNSRSEMNVSTLELGDSALYLCASSLKDGGGYEQYFGPGTRLTVT.

The V and J genes are TRBV5-8 and TRBJ1-1; D remains unclear. This CDR3 is built from 13 residues. With 4 bases removed from V and 2 bases from J, the gap between germline ends came to 9 bases. CDR1 is SGHTS, CDR2 YDEGEE, per germline. The CDR3 region is CASSPTRNTEAFF. The CDR3 DNA reads as TGTGCCAGCAGCCCAACAAGAAACACTGAAGCTTTCTTT.

CDR3: CAWSGLGNQPQHF. The CDR3 nucleotides are TGTGCCTGGAGCGGCTTGGGCAATCAGCCCCAGCATTTT. The J gene is TRBJ1-5, the V gene TRBV30; D is unclear. The CDR3 loop spans 13 amino acids. Germline-derived CDR1 and CDR2 are GTSNPN and SVGIG (reference sequence). The germline V and J ends were trimmed by 3 bases and 2 bases, with 8 bases remaining between them.

This clone was detected once. This chain uses TRBV19 with TRBJ1-2, with D unclear. This CDR3 has 13 amino acids. V was cut by 3 bases and J by 7 bases, with 12 bases left in between. Germline loops: CDR1 LNHDA, CDR2 SQIVND (reference sequence). CDR3 sequence: CASSMRGVTGYTF. DNA of the CDR3: TGTGCCAGTAGTATGAGAGGAGTAACTGGCTACACCTTC.

This clone was counted a single time. This sequence joins TRBV27 and TRBJ1-1; D is possibly TRBD1 (5 bases). Trimming cost V 7 bases and J 10 bases, with 25 bases left between them. This CDR3 region has 15 residues. The V gene's germline CDR1 is MNHEY and CDR2 SMNVEV (reference sequence). The CDR3 loop reads CASTPPGGFGTVAFF. The CDR3 coding sequence is TGTGCCAGCACCCCCCCTGGGGGTTTCGGGACCGTAGCTTTCTTT.

The V call is TRBV19, the J call TRBJ2-1, with 11 positions matching TRBD2. V dropped 7 bases and J dropped 2; count of bases not matched to a gene: 4. CDR1 LNHDA and CDR2 SQIVND come from the germline V gene (reference sequence). CDR3 size: 15 residues. CDR3: CASKTTSGAYNEQFF. CDR3 DNA: TGTGCCAGTAAGACGACTAGCGGGGCCTACAATGAGCAGTTCTTC. Full variable domain (missing parts from reference TRBV19 and TRBJ2-1): DGGITQSPKYLFRKEGQNVTLSCEQNLNHDAMYWYRQDPGQGLRLIYYSQIVNDFQKGDIAEGYSVSREKKESFPLTVTSAQKNPTAFYLCASKTTSGAYNEQFFGPGTRLTVL.

J is TRBJ1-5 and V is TRBV19; D ambiguous. Between the trimmed V and J ends, which lost 4 bases and 4 bases, there was a span of 8 bases. Germline lookup yields CDR1 LNHDA and CDR2 SQIVND (reference sequence). The CDR3 runs to 13 residues. DNA for the CDR3: TGTGCCAGTAGTAACTCGGGGAATCAGCCCCAGCATTTT. Protein: CASSNSGNQPQHF.

V is TRBV14 and J is TRBJ2-1; D unresolved. The CDR3 runs to 13 residues. Trimming removed 5 bases at V and 0 bases at J, with 5 bases between. Germline V gene data show CDR1 as SGHDN and CDR2 as FVKESK. CDR3 sequence: CASSGPSYNEQFF. In nucleotides, the CDR3 is TGTGCCAGCAGCGGGCCCTCCTACAATGAGCAGTTCTTC.